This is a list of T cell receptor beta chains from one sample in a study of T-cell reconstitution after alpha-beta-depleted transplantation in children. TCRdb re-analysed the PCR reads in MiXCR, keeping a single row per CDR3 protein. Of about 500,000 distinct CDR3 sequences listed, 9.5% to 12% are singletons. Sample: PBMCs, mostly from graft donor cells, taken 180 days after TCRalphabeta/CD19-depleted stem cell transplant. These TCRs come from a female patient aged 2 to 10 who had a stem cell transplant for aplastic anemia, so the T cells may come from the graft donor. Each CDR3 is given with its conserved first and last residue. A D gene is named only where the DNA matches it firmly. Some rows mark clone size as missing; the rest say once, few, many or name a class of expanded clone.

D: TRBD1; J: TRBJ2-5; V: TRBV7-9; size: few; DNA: TGTGCCAGCAGCCGCATAGGGACAGGCCCTCGAGAGACCCAGTACTTC; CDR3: CASSRIGTGPRETQYF
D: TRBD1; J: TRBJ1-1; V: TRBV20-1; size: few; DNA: TGCAGTGCTAGCGGACAGGGGTTCCGCACTGAAGCTTTCTTT; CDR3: CSASGQGFRTEAFF
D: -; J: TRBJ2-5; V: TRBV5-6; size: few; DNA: TGTGCCAGCAGCCTTGGGGGCGGGAGCTGGTACCAAGAGACCCAGTACTTC; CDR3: CASSLGGGSWYQETQYF
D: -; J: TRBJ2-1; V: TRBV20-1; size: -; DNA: TGCAGTGCTTCCCCTCGCTCCTACAATGAGCAGTTCTTC; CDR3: CSASPRSYNEQFF
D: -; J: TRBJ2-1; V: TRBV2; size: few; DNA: TGTGCCAGCAGTGAAAGTTCGCCCTCCGGTGAGCAGTTCTTC; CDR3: CASSESSPSGEQFF
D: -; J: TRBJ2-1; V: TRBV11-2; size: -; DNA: TGTGCCAGCAGCTCCCCAACTAGAGGTGAGCAGTTCTTC; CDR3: CASSSPTRGEQFF
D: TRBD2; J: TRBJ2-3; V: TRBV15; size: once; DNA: TGTGCCACCAGCATACTCGCGGTCGTAGGACTAGCGAACACAGATACGCAGTATTTT; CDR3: CATSILAVVGLANTDTQYF
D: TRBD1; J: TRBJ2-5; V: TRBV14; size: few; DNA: TGTGCCAGCAGCCAAGATAAGACAGGGTATCAAGAGACCCAGTACTTC; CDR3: CASSQDKTGYQETQYF
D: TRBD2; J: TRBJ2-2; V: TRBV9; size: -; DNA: TGTGCCAGCAGCGTAGATGGTAGCGGGAGGCCCACCGGGGAGCTGTTTTTT; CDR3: CASSVDGSGRPTGELFF
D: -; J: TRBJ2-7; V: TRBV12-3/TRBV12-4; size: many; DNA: TGTGCCAGCAGAAAGACAGGCAACCCCTACGAGCAGTACTTC; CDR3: CASRKTGNPYEQYF
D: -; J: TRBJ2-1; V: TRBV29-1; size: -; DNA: TGCAGCGTTGATCTGGGGGCGAGGAATGAGCAGTTCTTC; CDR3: CSVDLGARNEQFF
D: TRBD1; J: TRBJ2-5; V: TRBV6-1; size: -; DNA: TGTGCCAGTCTTAGGGGGCTGAAAGAGACCCAGTACTTC; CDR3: CASLRGLKETQYF
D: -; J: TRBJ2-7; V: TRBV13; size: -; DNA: TGTGCCAGTGCCCTATTGAGCGCGGCCGACGAGCAGTACTTC; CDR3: CASALLSAADEQYF
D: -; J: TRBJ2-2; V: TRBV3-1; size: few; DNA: TGTGCCAGCAGCCAACACCATGGGGCGAACACCGGGGAGCTGTTTTTT; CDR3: CASSQHHGANTGELFF
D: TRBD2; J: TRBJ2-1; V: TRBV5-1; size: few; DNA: TGCGCCAGCAGCTCGCGACTAGCGGGAGTACTTTTTTACAATGAGCAGTTCTTC; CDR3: CASSSRLAGVLFYNEQFF
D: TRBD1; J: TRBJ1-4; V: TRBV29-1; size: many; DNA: TGCAGCGTTTTGCCGCCCCTAGGTGCCGCAGGGGGCGGGGGTAATGAAAAACTGTTTTTT; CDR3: CSVLPPLGAAGGGGNEKLFF
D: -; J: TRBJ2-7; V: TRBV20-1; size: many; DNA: TGCAGTGCTAGAGTCATAAGGGGAGAGCAGTACTTC; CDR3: CSARVIRGEQYF
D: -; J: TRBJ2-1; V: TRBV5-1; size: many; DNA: TGCGCCAGCAGCTTGGTCAGGGCGCCCTACAATGAGCAGTTCTTC; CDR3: CASSLVRAPYNEQFF
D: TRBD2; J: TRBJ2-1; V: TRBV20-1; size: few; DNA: TGCAGTGCTAACCCTAGCGGGAGGGGTAATGAGCAGTTCTTC; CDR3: CSANPSGRGNEQFF
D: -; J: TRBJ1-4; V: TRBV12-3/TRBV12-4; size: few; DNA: TGTGCCAGCAGTCAAAATGAAAAACTGTTTTTT; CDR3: CASSQNEKLFF
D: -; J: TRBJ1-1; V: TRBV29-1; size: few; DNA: TGCAGCGTTGTCGAGAGGAACACTGAAGCTTTCTTT; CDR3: CSVVERNTEAFF
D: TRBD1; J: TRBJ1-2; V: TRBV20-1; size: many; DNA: TGCAGCTTCAAGACAGGGGACTATGGCTACACCTTC; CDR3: CSFKTGDYGYTF
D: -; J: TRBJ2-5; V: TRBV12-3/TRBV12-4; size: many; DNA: TGTGCCAGCAGTTTTTTACTCGAGCCGCAAGAGACCCAGTACTTC; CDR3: CASSFLLEPQETQYF
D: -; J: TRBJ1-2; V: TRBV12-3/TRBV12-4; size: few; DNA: TGTGCCAGCAGTTTTTCTAGGAATGGCTACACCTTC; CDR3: CASSFSRNGYTF
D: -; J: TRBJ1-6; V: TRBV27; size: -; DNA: TGTGCCAGCAGTTCCGGGACTCCTGCCCTCCACTTT; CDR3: CASSSGTPALHF
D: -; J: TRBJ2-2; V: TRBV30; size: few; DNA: TGTGCCTGGAGCCCAGGACGGGGGACTACCGGGGAGCTGTTTTTT; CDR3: CAWSPGRGTTGELFF
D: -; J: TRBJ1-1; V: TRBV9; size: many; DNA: TGTGCCAGCAGCGTAGGGGGAAACATGAACACTGAAGCTTTCTTT; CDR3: CASSVGGNMNTEAFF